Below, 19 T cell receptor beta chains from the same sample are listed, as sequenced in a study of cytomegalovirus exposure and HLA in healthy donors. Both 60 Vbeta primers and 13 Jbeta primers went into the PCR. Clones were read by immunoSEQ multiplex PCR, and TCRdb kept only the in-frame ones, dropping some. The table includes approximately 160,000 clones, about 85% detected once. Material for sequencing was PBMCs. Receptor source: a woman in her forties or fifties in good health and CMV-seropositive.

This rearrangement joins TRBV6-9 to TRBJ2-3; D is possibly TRBD2 (5 bases). The CDR3 totals 10 residues. Germline CDR1 is MNHGY and CDR2 is SVAAGI. V dropped 11 bases and J dropped 8 bases, with 11 bases sitting between them. The CDR3 DNA reads TGTGCCCCCAAGCGGCTTACGCAGTATTTT. As protein: CAPKRLTQYF.

This clone was seen more than once but under ten times. Here the CDR3 DNA reads TGTGCCAGCAGTCTGGTTAGCGGGAGAGGCACAGATACGCAGTATTTT. It translates to CASSLVSGRGTDTQYF. The chain employs TRBV28 and TRBJ2-3, with 9 nucleotides matching TRBD2. CDR1 and CDR2 from the germline V gene are MDHEN and SYDVKM. With 5 bases clipped from V and 1 base from J, the junction kept 7 bases outside the gene matches. There are 16 residues in the CDR3.

This rearrangement joins TRBV30 to TRBJ2-3; 9 bases map to TRBD1. J was trimmed by 4 bases and V by 7 bases; bases with no gene match: 9. The CDR3 covers 14 residues. Germline V CDR1 and CDR2: GTSNPN, SVGIG (reference sequence). CDR3 region: CASIDRGSPDTQYF. The CDR3 DNA is TGTGCCTCGATAGACAGGGGGTCCCCAGATACGCAGTATTTT.

This rearrangement joins TRBV7-3 to TRBJ2-1; unclear D gene. Germline CDR1 is SGHTA and CDR2 is FQGTGA. This CDR3 has 12 residues. V was pared by 4 bases and J by 8 bases, with 9 bases between. Written as DNA, the CDR3 is TGTGCCAGCAGCTCCCAGAGGTATGAGCAGTTCTTC. Translating gives CASSSQRYEQFF.

V is TRBV14 and J is TRBJ1-1; unclear D gene. The CDR3 consists of 15 residues. CDR1 is SGHDN and CDR2 is FVKESK in the germline V gene. V was trimmed by 1 base and J by 2 bases, leaving 11 bases between them. The CDR3 DNA sequence: TGTGCCAGCAGCCAAGTCTTAGTGAGCAACACTGAAGCTTTCTTT. Its translation: CASSQVLVSNTEAFF.

This clone was recorded a few times. CDR3 DNA: TGTGCCTGGAGTGTACGACGGGGGACCTCTGGAAACACCATATATTTT. It is translated as CAWSVRRGTSGNTIYF. The genes are TRBV30 and TRBJ1-3; D may be TRBD1 (5 bases). The CDR3 loop spans 16 amino acids. V was cut by 0 bases and J by 0 bases, with 12 bases left in between. The germline V gene encodes CDR1 GTSNPN and CDR2 SVGIG (reference sequence).

This clone was detected a few times. The chain joins TRBV12-5 to TRBJ1-4, with TRBD1 as a possible D gene (6 bases). Germline V gene data show CDR1 as LGHNT and CDR2 as FRNRAP. This CDR3 contains 14 residues. Trimming shortened V by 8 bases and J by 8 bases, and 18 bases separated the two germline ends. CDR3 in amino acids: CASTQGGAREKLFF. DNA of the CDR3: TGTGCTAGTACGCAAGGGGGGGCTAGAGAAAAACTGTTTTTT.

This chain links TRBV7-9 with TRBJ2-7, with 14 bases fitting TRBD2. The CDR3 loop spans 14 amino acids. J gave up 7 bases and V 1 base, and 0 bases lay outside the gene matches. The V gene's germline CDR1 is SEHNR and CDR2 FQNEAQ (reference sequence). CDR3 loop: CASSLGLAGGEQYF. In DNA form, the CDR3 reads TGTGCCAGCAGCTTAGGACTAGCGGGAGGGGAGCAGTACTTC.

The chain has TRBV7-9 and TRBJ2-6; D is perhaps TRBD1 (6 bases). CDR1 and CDR2 (germline): SEHNR, FQNEAQ (reference sequence). V was shortened by 4 bases and J by 4 bases, with 8 bases between the two germline ends. The CDR3 covers 14 residues. As DNA, the CDR3 is TGTGCCAGCAGCTCCCAGGGGGGGGCCAACGTCCTGACTTTC. This sequence encodes CASSSQGGANVLTF.

V usage is TRBV19 and J usage is TRBJ2-1; 7 bases line up with TRBD1. V was pared by 6 bases and J by 5 bases, with 4 bases of the junction left unmatched. Germline loops: CDR1 LNHDA, CDR2 SQIVND (reference sequence). CDR3 size: 13 residues. CDR3 region: CASSIQGNNEQFF. CDR3 nucleotide sequence: TGTGCCAGTAGCATACAGGGGAACAATGAGCAGTTCTTC. Full variable domain (remainder filled in from reference TRBV19 and TRBJ2-1): DGGITQSPKYLFRKEGQNVTLSCEQNLNHDAMYWYRQDPGQGLRLIYYSQIVNDFQKGDIAEGYSVSREKKESFPLTVTSAQKNPTAFYLCASSIQGNNEQFFGPGTRLTVL.

V and J are TRBV4-3 and TRBJ1-6, with D maybe TRBD1 (6 bases). Germline CDR1 is LGHNA and CDR2 is YSLEER. The V gene lost 0 bases and the J gene lost 7 bases, with 13 bases spanning the gap. The CDR3 is made up of 16 amino acids. CDR3 coding DNA: TGCGCCAGCAGCCAAGATCTTAGGGGGGGGAATTCACCCCTCCACTTT. The encoded protein is CASSQDLRGGNSPLHF.

The genes are TRBV6-6 and TRBJ2-2, with 8 bases that match TRBD2. V lost 0 bases, J lost 9 bases, and 9 bases stayed unmatched. There are 16 residues in the CDR3. Germline CDR1 reads MNHNY; CDR2 reads SVGAGI (reference sequence). Here the CDR3 DNA reads TGTGCCAGCAGTTACTCGAGTTTAGCGGGACCACGGGAGCTGTTTTTT. Translation: CASSYSSLAGPRELFF.

This chain links TRBV5-1 with TRBJ2-2; TRBD1 matches at 7 bases. V was clipped by 5 bases and J by 0 bases; unmatched bases: 4. Germline lookup yields CDR1 SGHRS and CDR2 YFSETQ. The CDR3 consists of 15 residues. The CDR3 sequence: CASSSGQPNTGELFF. The CDR3, as DNA: TGCGCCAGCAGTTCGGGACAGCCGAACACCGGGGAGCTGTTTTTT.

The chain recombines TRBV10-3 with TRBJ1-2, with TRBD1 matching over 10 bases. From germline, CDR1 is ENHRY and CDR2 SYGVKD. The V segment lost 6 bases and the J segment 5 bases; nucleotides outside the gene matches: 12. This CDR3 contains 16 residues. CDR3 sequence (DNA): TGTGCCATCAGACCGGGAGGGACAGGGGTTTTATATGGCTACACCTTC. This gives the protein CAIRPGGTGVLYGYTF.

The V call is TRBV19, the J call TRBJ2-5, with D possibly TRBD2 on 7 matching bases. Trimming cost V 11 bases and J 2 bases, with 15 bases left between them. The CDR3 consists of 13 residues. Looked up from germline, CDR1 is LNHDA and CDR2 is SQIVND (reference sequence). CDR3 sequence (DNA): TGTGCCGTCGGGGGGCGGAAACAAGAGACCCAGTACTTC. Encoded protein: CAVGGRKQETQYF.

CDR3 sequence (DNA): TGCGCCAGCAGCTTGGAGAACTCTCCCAATGAGCAGTTCTTC. Its translation is CASSLENSPNEQFF. The V call is TRBV5-1, the J call TRBJ2-1; D is uncertain. Trimming shortened V by 0 bases and J by 6 bases, and 10 bases separated the two germline ends. Per germline, CDR1 SGHRS and CDR2 YFSETQ. CDR3 size: 14 residues.

The J gene is TRBJ1-6, the V gene TRBV9; D gene ambiguous. The CDR3 sequence is 17 residues long. The V gene lost 0 bases and the J gene lost 0 bases, with 10 bases spanning the gap. Germline V lookup: CDR1 SGDLS, CDR2 YYNGEE. This CDR3 reads CASSVDVVPSYNSPLHF. CDR3 sequence (DNA): TGTGCCAGCAGCGTAGATGTAGTTCCCTCCTATAATTCACCCCTCCACTTT.

The chain's CDR3 is CASSTTSQPPTGDYGYTF. In DNA, the CDR3 is TGTGCCAGTAGTACCACATCGCAACCGCCTACAGGGGACTATGGCTACACCTTC. This chain connects TRBV19 to TRBJ1-2, with 7 bases lining up with TRBD1. V shed 4 bases, J shed 3 bases, and the junction held 17 bases outside the gene matches. The CDR3 sequence is 18 residues long. From germline, CDR1 is LNHDA and CDR2 SQIVND (reference sequence).

The chain couples TRBV25-1 to TRBJ2-1, with TRBD2 as a possible D gene (5 bases). CDR3 length equals 13 residues. The germline CDR1 and CDR2 sequences are MGHDK and SYGVNS. Between the trimmed V and J ends, which lost 3 bases and 9 bases, there was a span of 12 bases. The CDR3 is CASSEPPSTEQFF. CDR3 coding DNA: TGTGCCAGCAGTGAGCCTCCTAGCACTGAGCAGTTCTTC.